These 4 T cell receptor beta chains share one sample of origin, sequenced in a study of blood T cell repertoires in COVID-19. TCRdb keeps only in-frame clones here, not all; method: immunoSEQ multiplex PCR. In the table there are 150,000 or so clones, over 75% of which are singletons. Material for sequencing was peripheral blood. These receptors came from a man aged 18 to 30 with COVID-19, enrolled during active disease.

This clone was seen repeatedly, ten times or more. The junction shows a germline mismatch at one end, possibly a read error. J is TRBJ2-7 and V is TRBV7-2; a possible D gene is TRBD2 (6 bases). The length of the CDR3 is 15 residues. Germline CDR1 SGHTA, CDR2 FQGNSA. For the CDR3, the DNA is TGTGCCAGCAGCATAGCCGGGGGAGACTCCTACGAGCAGTACTTC. It yields the protein CASSIAGGDSYEQYF.

The V and J genes are TRBV20-1 and TRBJ1-4; D gene uncertain. Germline values: CDR1 DFQATT, CDR2 SNEGSKA (reference sequence). The CDR3 is made up of 11 amino acids. Deletions cut 6 bases from V and 8 bases from J, with 10 bases between. The CDR3 sequence is CSADLREKLFF. DNA for the CDR3: TGCAGTGCGGATTTGAGGGAAAAACTGTTTTTT.

This clone showed up just a few times. The chain couples TRBV4-1 to TRBJ2-2; 7 positions match TRBD2. The V segment lost 8 bases and the J segment 15 bases; nucleotides outside the gene matches: 12. The CDR3 extends over 12 amino acids. Germline-derived CDR1 and CDR2 are MGHRA and YSYEKL. The CDR3 sequence is CASSRPGGGVFF. In DNA, the CDR3 is TGCGCCAGCTCCCGGCCCGGGGGAGGGGTGTTTTTT.

This clone was seen a single time. The V call is TRBV5-1, the J call TRBJ1-1; D gene unclear. V was shortened by 1 base and J by 4 bases, with 14 bases between the two germline ends. The germline CDR1 and CDR2 sequences are SGHRS and YFSETQ. This CDR3 is built from 15 residues. CDR3: CASSLTSEGITEAFF. Here the CDR3 DNA reads TGCGCCAGCAGCTTGACCTCGGAGGGTATCACTGAAGCTTTCTTT. The complete variable domain, with remaining parts taken from reference TRBV5-1 and TRBJ1-1, reads KAGVTQTPRYLIKTRGQQVTLSCSPISGHRSVSWYQQTPGQGLQFLFEYFSETQRNKGNFPGRFSGRQFSNSRSEMNVSTLELGDSALYLCASSLTSEGITEAFFGQGTRLTVV.